A selection of T cell receptor beta chains follows, all from one sample in a study of response to subunit inactivated influenza vaccine. TCRdb recomputed calls from the RT-PCR reads with MiXCR, one row per CDR3 protein. The sample carries about 620,000 distinct CDR3 sequences, 10% to 15% recorded once. Specimen: PBMCs from blood, collected on the day of vaccination. These receptors all stem from a man aged 50 or older who received an inactivated influenza vaccine. Each CDR3 is given with its conserved first and last residue. D genes are given only for firm matches. Size is stated for part of the rows, as once, few or many counts, or as a class when the clone is expanded.

d_call j_call v_call clone_size cdr3_nt cdr3_aa
. TRBJ2-1 TRBV20-1 . TGCAGTGCTAGAGATGGCCACGGGGTGTTATCCTACAATGAGCAGTTCTTC CSARDGHGVLSYNEQFF
TRBD2 TRBJ2-5 TRBV7-9 . TGTGCCAGCAGTCGAGCGGGGGCCCAGTACTTC CASSRAGAQYF
TRBD1 TRBJ2-7 TRBV7-8 many TGTGCCAGCAAACAGGGGGCTGACGAGCAGTACTTC CASKQGADEQYF
. TRBJ2-3 TRBV7-2 many TGTGCCAGCAGCCCGGAGCGAGTGACGCAGTATTTT CASSPERVTQYF
. TRBJ2-1 TRBV4-2 . TGTGCCAGCAGCCAAGATTTTGCCGGTCACTACAATGAGCAGTTCTTC CASSQDFAGHYNEQFF
. TRBJ2-7 TRBV4-3 few TGCGCCAGCAGCCAAGATCTTACCGGGTACTACGAGCAGTACTTC CASSQDLTGYYEQYF
. TRBJ2-3 TRBV6-1 . TGTGCCAGCAGTGAAGGGGCCCTAGTACGGGCAGATACGCAGTATTTT CASSEGALVRADTQYF
. TRBJ2-1 TRBV7-3 many TGTGCCAGCAGCCCACTTGTTGGGATACACTACAATGAGCAGTTCTTC CASSPLVGIHYNEQFF
TRBD1 TRBJ2-7 TRBV5-1 . TGCGCCAGCAGCGTCCGGGACAGGGGAAGCTACGAGCAGTACTTC CASSVRDRGSYEQYF
TRBD2 TRBJ2-7 TRBV7-2 few TGTGCCAGCAGCTTAGGTAGCGGGGTCTGGGAGCAGTACTTC CASSLGSGVWEQYF
. TRBJ1-1 TRBV5-1 few TGCGCCAGCAGCTTGGTCCGCAGTGGGGGCACTGAAGCTTTCTTT CASSLVRSGGTEAFF
. TRBJ2-7 TRBV25-1 . TGTGCCAGCAGTGAATCTTTTCTCCACGAGCAGTACTTC CASSESFLHEQYF
. TRBJ2-5 TRBV5-1 . TGCGCCAGCAGCTTGGAGTTAGGATACCAAGAGACCCAGTACTTC CASSLELGYQETQYF
. TRBJ2-6 TRBV29-1 . TGCAGCGTTTCAGGGGCAGGGCTCGGGGCCAACGTCCTGACTTTC CSVSGAGLGANVLTF
TRBD2 TRBJ2-5 TRBV20-1 few TGCAGTGTCCGAAGCGGGGATGGGAAGACCCAGTACTTC CSVRSGDGKTQYF
TRBD2 TRBJ2-7 TRBV3-1 . TGTGCCAGCAGCTCCCGGACTAGCGGGAGGGTATACGAGCAGTACTTC CASSSRTSGRVYEQYF
. TRBJ2-4 TRBV10-3 few TGTGCCATCAGTGTGGTCGGGGGCGCGGCCAAAAACATTCAGTACTTC CAISVVGGAAKNIQYF
TRBD1 TRBJ2-2 TRBV28 many TGTGCCAGCAGTACAGGGGATACGGGATGGGACACCGGGGAGCTGTTTTTT CASSTGDTGWDTGELFF
TRBD1 TRBJ1-1 TRBV12-3/TRBV12-4 few TGTGCCAGCAGTCTCGGGACAGGGCGTGAAGCTTTCTTT CASSLGTGREAFF
TRBD2 TRBJ2-3 TRBV12-3/TRBV12-4 . TGTGCCAGCAGAACTAGCGGGAGGGCCAAGGATACGCAGTATTTT CASRTSGRAKDTQYF
. TRBJ1-2 TRBV6-5 . TGTGCCAGCAGTTACGGGGGAAGTACGGGCTACACCTTC CASSYGGSTGYTF
. TRBJ1-5 TRBV5-5 . TGTGCCAGCAGCTTGGAATCGGAGCAGCCCCAGCATTTT CASSLESEQPQHF
TRBD1 TRBJ2-5 TRBV7-9 few TGTGCCAGCAGCACTGGGACAGGGGGCATGGAGACCCAGTACTTC CASSTGTGGMETQYF
TRBD2 TRBJ2-1 TRBV12-3/TRBV12-4 . TGTGCCAGCAGTCCCAGGAAGCGGGAGGGGTACAATGAGCAGTTCTTC CASSPRKREGYNEQFF
. TRBJ2-3 TRBV24-1 . TGTGCCACCGGGACGTTCAGCACAGATACGCAGTATTTT CATGTFSTDTQYF